This section outlines one T cell receptor (beta chain) sequence together with its context. Other DNA sequences in the same sample also yield this CDR3. The CDR3 contains 13 residues. Germline V gene data show CDR1 as SQVTM and CDR2 as ANQGSEA. J gave up 2 bases and V 5 bases, and 2 bases lay outside the gene matches. The sample belongs to a study of shared clonotypes between healthy human individuals. Methods used by the authors: Junction-only immunoSEQ sequences carried no quality scores, so filtering differed. Using immunoSEQ multiplex PCR, the repertoire was profiled, and TCRdb retains in-frame clones only, with some absent. Clone size and the V and J calls come from that table; the DNA yielded D and trimming. The table includes about half a million clones, approximately 79% detected once.

Material for sequencing was PBMCs. The clonotype originates from a woman aged 40-49 years in good health. Some clones in this sample may be carry-over from other donors' samples. This sequence joins TRBV29-1 and TRBJ1-2, with TRBD1 identical over 10 bases. This chain's CDR3 is CSVWTGGNYGYTF. The CDR3 DNA is TGCAGCGTTTGGACAGGGGGAAACTATGGCTACACCTTC.